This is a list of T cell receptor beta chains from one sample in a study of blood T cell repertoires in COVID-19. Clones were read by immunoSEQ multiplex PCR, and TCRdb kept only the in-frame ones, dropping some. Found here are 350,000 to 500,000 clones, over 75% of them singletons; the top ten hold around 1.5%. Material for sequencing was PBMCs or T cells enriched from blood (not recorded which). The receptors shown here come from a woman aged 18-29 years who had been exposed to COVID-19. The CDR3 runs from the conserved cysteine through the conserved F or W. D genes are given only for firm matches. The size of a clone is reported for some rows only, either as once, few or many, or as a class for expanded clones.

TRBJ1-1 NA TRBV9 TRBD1 TGTGCCAGCAGCGCCTCCAGGACAGGAAACACTGAAGCTTTCTTT CASSASRTGNTEAFF
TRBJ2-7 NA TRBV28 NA TGTGCCAGCAGTTATAGGGACTTCCTTACTTCCTACGAGCAGTACTTC CASSYRDFLTSYEQYF
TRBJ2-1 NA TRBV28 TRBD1 TGTGCCAGCATAGGACTCGGACAGGGACACAATGAGCAGTTCTTC CASIGLGQGHNEQFF
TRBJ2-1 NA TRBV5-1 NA TGCGCCAGCAGCTTGGTTCCTAGCGCGTACAATGAGCAGTTCTTC CASSLVPSAYNEQFF
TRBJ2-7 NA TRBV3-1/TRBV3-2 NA TGTGCCAGCAGCCAAGACCCAGACGAGCAGTACTTC CASSQDPDEQYF
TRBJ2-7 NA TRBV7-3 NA TGTGCCAGCAGCTTAGGCAACGGAGGGGACGAGCAGTACTTC CASSLGNGGDEQYF
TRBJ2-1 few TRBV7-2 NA TGTGCCAGCAGCTTTGTCGGAGCCGGTGAGCAGTTCTTC CASSFVGAGEQFF
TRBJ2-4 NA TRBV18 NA TGTGCCAGCTCACCAGCCGGGAGTTCAAACATTCAGTACTTC CASSPAGSSNIQYF
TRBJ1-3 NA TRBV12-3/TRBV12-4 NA TGTGCCAGCTGGACAAGACCAGGAAACACCATATATTTT CASWTRPGNTIYF
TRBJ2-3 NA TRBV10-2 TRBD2 TGCGCCAGCAGACCCCCGGGACTAGCGGTAGATACGCAGTATTTT CASRPPGLAVDTQYF
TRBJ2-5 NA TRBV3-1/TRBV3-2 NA TGTGCCAGCAGCCATAGACGAGGGAGGCAGGAGACCCAGTACTTC CASSHRRGRQETQYF
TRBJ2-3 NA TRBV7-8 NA TGTGCCAGCAGCCGAGAGACTAGAAGCACAGATACGCAGTATTTT CASSRETRSTDTQYF
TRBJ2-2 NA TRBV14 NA TGTGCCAGCAGCCAAGTTGGCGGAGCGATCACCGGGGAGCTGTTTTTT CASSQVGGAITGELFF
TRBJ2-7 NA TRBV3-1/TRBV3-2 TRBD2 TGTGCCAGCAGCCAAGTTCCGGGAGGCTCCTACGAGCAGTACTTC CASSQVPGGSYEQYF
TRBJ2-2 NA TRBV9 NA TGTGCCAGCAGCCCTGATCCCCAACAGGCCACCCTCGGGGAGCTGTTTTTT CASSPDPQQATLGELFF
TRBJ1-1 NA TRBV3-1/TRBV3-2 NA TGTGCCAGCAGCCAAGAGGGGCGGGGGCAAGCTTTCTTT CASSQEGRGQAFF
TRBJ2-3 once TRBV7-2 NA TGTGCCAGCAGACTCTCGGGTACGCAGTATTTT CASRLSGTQYF
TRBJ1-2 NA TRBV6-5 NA TGTGCCAGTACCTCGGGAGGGGGCTACACCTTC CASTSGGGYTF
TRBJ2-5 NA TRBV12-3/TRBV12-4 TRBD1 TGTGCCAGCAGGGGACAGCAAGAGACCCAGTACTTC CASRGQQETQYF
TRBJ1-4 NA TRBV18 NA TGTGCCAGCTCACTGACAGGAAATGAAAAACTGTTTTTT CASSLTGNEKLFF
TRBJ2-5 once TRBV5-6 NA TGTGCCAGCAGCCCGGGTCCGGGTTTTGCAGGGGAGACCCAGTACTTC CASSPGPGFAGETQYF
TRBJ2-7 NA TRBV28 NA TGTGCCAGCAGTGCGTCGGGTGACGAGCAGTACTTC CASSASGDEQYF
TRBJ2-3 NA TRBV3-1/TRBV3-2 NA TGTGCCAGCAGCCTCCGAACGAGTGCAGATACGCAGTATTTT CASSLRTSADTQYF
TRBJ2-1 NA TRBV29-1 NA TGCAGCGTTGACGCGGGACGAAACTACAATGAGCAGTTCTTC CSVDAGRNYNEQFF
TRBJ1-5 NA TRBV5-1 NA TGCGCCAGCAGCTTGGGGGAGCAATCGCCCCAGCATTTT CASSLGEQSPQHF
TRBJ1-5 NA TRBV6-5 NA TGTGCCAGCAGTAAAAACAACCGGGATCAGCATTTT CASSKNNRDQHF
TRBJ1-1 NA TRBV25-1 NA TGTGCCAGCAGTGAGGGCGAGAACACTGAAGCTTTCTTT CASSEGENTEAFF
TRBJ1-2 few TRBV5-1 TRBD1 TGCGCCAGCAGCTTGCCTGAGACAGGGGACTATGGCTACACCTTC CASSLPETGDYGYTF
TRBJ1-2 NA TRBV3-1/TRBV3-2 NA TGTGCCAGCAGCCAATGGCAGGCTAACTATGGCTACACCTTC CASSQWQANYGYTF
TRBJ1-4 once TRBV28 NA TGTGCCAGCAGTTCCACAGGGACGTTGGGCTCTAATGAAAAACTGTTTTTT CASSSTGTLGSNEKLFF
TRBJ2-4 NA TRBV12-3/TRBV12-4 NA TGTGCCAGCAGCCCAGGGCCCAACATTCAGTACTTC CASSPGPNIQYF
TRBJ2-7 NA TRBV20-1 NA TGCAGTGCAAAGTACAGGGACGAGCAGTACTTC CSAKYRDEQYF
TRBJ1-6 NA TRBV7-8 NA TGTGCCAGCAGCTTAGTAGTGACAGGCCATTTTTCACCCCTCCACTTT CASSLVVTGHFSPLHF
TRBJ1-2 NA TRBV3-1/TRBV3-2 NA TGTGCCAGCAGCCAAGATGTGGCCGGCTACACCTTC CASSQDVAGYTF
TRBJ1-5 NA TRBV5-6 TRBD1 TGTGCCAGCAGCCACAGGGGATCCTTATCGGGTCAGCCCCAGCATTTT CASSHRGSLSGQPQHF
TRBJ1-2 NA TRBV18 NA TGTGCCAGCTCAAACTCGGAGAACTATGGCTACACCTTC CASSNSENYGYTF
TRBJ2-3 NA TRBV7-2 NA TGTGCCAGCAGCCGTCGATCGGGAGTGCAAGATACGCAGTATTTT CASSRRSGVQDTQYF
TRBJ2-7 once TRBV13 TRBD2 TGTGCCAGCAGCCGGACTAGATGGGAGCGCTACGAGCAGTACTTC CASSRTRWERYEQYF
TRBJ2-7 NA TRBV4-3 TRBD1 TGCGCCAGCAGCCAAGAAACAGGGGTGGCCAACGAGCAGTACTTC CASSQETGVANEQYF
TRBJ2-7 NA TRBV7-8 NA TGTGCCAGCAGCTTACCAGGCCTTTCCTACGAGCAGTACTTC CASSLPGLSYEQYF
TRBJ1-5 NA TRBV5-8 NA TGTGCCAGCAGCTTAGATAACTACCGGGGTGCGCCGCCCCAGCATTTT CASSLDNYRGAPPQHF
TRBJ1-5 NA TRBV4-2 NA TGTGCCAGCAGCCAAGATCTGGGGGCTAGTCAGCCCCAGCATTTT CASSQDLGASQPQHF
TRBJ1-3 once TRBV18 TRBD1 TGTGCCAGCTCCACAGGGGATGGAAACACCATATATTTT CASSTGDGNTIYF
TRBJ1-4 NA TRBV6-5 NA TGTGCCAGCAGTTTGCAGAACAGGGATGGGGAAAAACTGTTTTTT CASSLQNRDGEKLFF
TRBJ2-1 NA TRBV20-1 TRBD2 TGCAGTGCTAGATTGACTAGCGGGGTGTTCTTC CSARLTSGVFF
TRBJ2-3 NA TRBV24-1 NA TGTGCCACCAGTGATTTGCAGGGACTTGGCACAGATACGCAGTATTTT CATSDLQGLGTDTQYF
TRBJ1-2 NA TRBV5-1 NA TGCGCCAGCAGCCTTACAACAGGGTTTGGCTACACCTTC CASSLTTGFGYTF
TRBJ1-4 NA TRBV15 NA TGTGCCACCAGCAGAGATCAGGGGTCAACTAATGAAAAACTGTTTTTT CATSRDQGSTNEKLFF
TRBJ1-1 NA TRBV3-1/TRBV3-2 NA TGTGCCAGCAGTGGAGGGGGGGTGATGGGCACTGAAGCTTTCTTT CASSGGGVMGTEAFF
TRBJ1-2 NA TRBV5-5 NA TGTGCCAGCAGCTACCTAGCTAATTATGGCTACACCTTC CASSYLANYGYTF
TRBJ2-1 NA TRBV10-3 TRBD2 TGTGCCATCAGCGGGACTAGCGGGGGGTTGGGTGAGCAGTTCTTC CAISGTSGGLGEQFF
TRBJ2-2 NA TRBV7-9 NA TGTGCCAGCAGCAGGACAGCCGAAGAGCTGTTTTTT CASSRTAEELFF
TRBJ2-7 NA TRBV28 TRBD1 TGTGCCAGCAGCAACCCGGGACAGGGGGCCTACGAGCAGTACTTC CASSNPGQGAYEQYF
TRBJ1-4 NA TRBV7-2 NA TGTGCCAGCAGCTTAGGTGGAGTACGGTCTGAAAAACTGTTTTTT CASSLGGVRSEKLFF
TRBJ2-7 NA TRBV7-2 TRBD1 TGTGCCAGCAGCTTAGGTGGGACAGGGAGGTACGAGCAGTACTTC CASSLGGTGRYEQYF
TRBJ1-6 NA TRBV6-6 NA TGTGCCAGCAGTCCACGAGCCCTAATCCCGACAGTAAATCACCCCCTCCACTTT CASSPRALIPTVNHPLHF
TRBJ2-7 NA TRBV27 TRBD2 TGTGCCAGCAGTCTGGGACTAGCCAACGACGAGCAGTACTTC CASSLGLANDEQYF